The clone carrying this T cell receptor beta chain was counted many times. The antigen remains unidentified. The CDR3 is 14 amino acids. Germline V gives CDR1 MNHNS, CDR2 SASEGT. Trimming removed 1 base at V and 7 bases at J, with 13 bases between. Library preparation for TCR beta used quantitative 5'-RACE with molecular barcodes. In TCRdb, the 5' RACE reads were re-called with MiXCR into one record per CDR3 protein. The sample yields fewer than 550,000 distinct CDR3 sequences, 5.3% seen once. This specimen comes from a study of CD8 T cells in ankylosing spondylitis. Overall study results and limits: About 8 highly homologous variants formed a TCR beta motif that appeared characteristic of ankylosing spondylitis blood. Disease-linked clones had a CD8+ phenotype and relatively low frequency in peripheral blood. Some of these motif variants have turned up before, in reports on reactive arthritis synovial fluid and blood. In ankylosing spondylitis patients, matched synovial fluid reportedly showed significant enrichment of disease-linked clones.

The V gene is TRBV6-1, the J gene TRBJ1-1; no definite D call. Material: blood, either unsorted or a sorted T cell fraction (not recorded which). The TCR comes from a male donor with ankylosing spondylitis. Here the CDR3 reads CASSEGVGRGEAFF. In DNA, the CDR3 is TGTGCCAGCAGTGAAGGGGTGGGTAGAGGTGAAGCTTTCTTT.